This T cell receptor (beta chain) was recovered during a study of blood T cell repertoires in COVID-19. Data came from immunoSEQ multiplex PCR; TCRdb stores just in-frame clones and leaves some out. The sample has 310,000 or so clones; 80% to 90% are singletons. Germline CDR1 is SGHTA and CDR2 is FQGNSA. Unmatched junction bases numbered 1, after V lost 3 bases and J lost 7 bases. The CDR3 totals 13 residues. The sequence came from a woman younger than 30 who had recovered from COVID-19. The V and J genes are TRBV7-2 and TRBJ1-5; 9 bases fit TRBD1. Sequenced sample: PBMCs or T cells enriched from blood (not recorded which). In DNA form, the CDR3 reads TGTGCCAGCAGCTTGGGACAGGGCCAGCCCCAGCATTTT. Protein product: CASSLGQGQPQHF.